Below are 5 T cell receptor beta chains sequenced from a single sample in a study of T-cell memory formation after mild COVID-19. TCRdb recomputed calls from the 5' RACE reads with MiXCR, one row per CDR3 protein. In the table there are 400,000 or so distinct CDR3 sequences, around 18% of which are singletons. Sequenced material: PBMCs or a T cell subset sorted from them (not recorded which). The receptors stem from an adult woman who had mild COVID-19 (a few samples of this study predate the infection). Cell type and time point are not known.

This clonotype was seen a handful of times. The rearrangement joins TRBV7-2 to TRBJ1-2; D is ambiguous. V lost 5 bases and J lost 5, with 18 bases in between. The CDR3 loop spans 15 amino acids. Germline assignment: CDR1 SGHTA and CDR2 FQGNSA. The CDR3 bases are TGTGCCAGCAGCCTAACCTTTTCTGTCCCGTATGGCTACACCTTC. Translating it yields CASSLTFSVPYGYTF.

This clonotype was detected a few times. V gene TRBV5-1 combines with J gene TRBJ1-2; the D gene is possibly TRBD1 (6 bases). CDR3 length equals 14 residues. V was shortened by 6 bases and J by 2 bases, with 14 bases between the two germline ends. CDR1 SGHRS and CDR2 YFSETQ come from the germline V gene. The CDR3: CASNPGTSNYGYTF. The CDR3 bases are TGCGCCAGCAACCCAGGGACAAGCAACTATGGCTACACCTTC.

The rearrangement uses TRBV5-1 and TRBJ2-1; 10 bases align to TRBD1. V lost 6 bases to trimming and J lost 2 bases; unmatched junction nucleotides: 14. Germline assignment: CDR1 SGHRS and CDR2 YFSETQ. The CDR3 runs 18 residues. CDR3 residues: CASMLGQGSRRAYNEQFF. In nucleotides, the CDR3 is TGCGCCAGCATGTTGGGACAGGGGAGTAGAAGGGCCTACAATGAGCAGTTCTTC.

The chain couples TRBV5-1 to TRBJ2-5; D might be TRBD1 or TRBD2, each matching 5 bases. Looked up from germline, CDR1 is SGHRS and CDR2 is YFSETQ. Trimming removed 5 bases at V and 5 bases at J, with 13 bases between. This CDR3 is built from 13 residues. The CDR3 reads CASRRGTEETQYF. DNA for the CDR3: TGCGCCAGCAGAAGAGGGACGGAGGAGACCCAGTACTTC.

V and J are TRBV10-3 and TRBJ2-2, with D unclear. Germline lookup yields CDR1 ENHRY and CDR2 SYGVKD. V lost 9 bases, J lost 1 base, and 15 bases lay in between. The length of the CDR3 is 15 residues. CDR3 in amino acids: CAIRDGHVNTGELFF. CDR3 DNA sequence: TGTGCCATTAGAGACGGCCACGTGAACACCGGGGAGCTGTTTTTT.